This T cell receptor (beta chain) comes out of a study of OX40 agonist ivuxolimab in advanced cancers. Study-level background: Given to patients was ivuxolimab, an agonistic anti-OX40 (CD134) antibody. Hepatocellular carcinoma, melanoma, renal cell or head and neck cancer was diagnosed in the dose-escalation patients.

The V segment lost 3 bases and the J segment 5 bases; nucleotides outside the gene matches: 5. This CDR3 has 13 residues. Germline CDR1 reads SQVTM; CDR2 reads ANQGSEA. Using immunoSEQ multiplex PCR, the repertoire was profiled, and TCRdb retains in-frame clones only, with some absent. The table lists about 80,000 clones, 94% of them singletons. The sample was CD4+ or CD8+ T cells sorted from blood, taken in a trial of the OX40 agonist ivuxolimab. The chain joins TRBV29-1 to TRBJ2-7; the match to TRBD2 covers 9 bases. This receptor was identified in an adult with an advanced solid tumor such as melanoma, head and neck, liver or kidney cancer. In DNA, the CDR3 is TGCAGCGTTGAGGGCGGGAGGGCCGACGAGCAGTACTTC. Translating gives CSVEGGRADEQYF.